The clone carrying this TCR beta chain was observed a handful of times. Its target is not known. A much larger clone sits a single nucleotide away, making a read error possible. This record comes from a study of tumor-infiltrating lymphocytes in primary liver carcinoma. Study context: Patients of both sexes were 30 to 69 years old.

Scientists recovered RNA and DNA together from roughly 20-30 mg of unsorted bulk tissue. Patients carried chronic HBV infection without prior treatment. Germline V gives CDR1 MRHNA, CDR2 SNTAGT. The CDR3 covers 14 residues. cDNA specific to TCR beta was made from approximately 500 ng of total RNA, with a constant-region primer employed for priming. Libraries for TCR beta were built through three nested multiplex PCR rounds, which together made up a slightly modified ARM-PCR procedure. Two initial PCR rounds of around 9 cycles each paired TRBV1-TRBV30 forward primers with a C-beta reverse primer. MiXCR was run by TCRdb on the multiplex PCR reads, yielding one entry per CDR3 protein. There are 35,000 to 40,000 distinct CDR3 sequences in the sample; approximately 71% occur only once, and around 40% lies in the top ten. Study-wide results and limits: A significantly higher top-250-clone fraction was recorded for tumors than for blood (p = 0.039). The overlap of tumor-adjacent and tumor-blood pairs was smaller than that of tumor region pairs.

J is TRBJ2-2 and V is TRBV6-4; D gene ambiguous. The clonotype comes from a man aged 40-49 years with primary liver carcinoma and hepatitis B virus infection. Material for sequencing was tumor-adjacent normal liver tissue. The CDR3: CTSSDSSDTGELFF. CDR3 nucleotides: TGTACCAGCAGTGACTCATCGGACACCGGGGAGCTGTTTTTT.